Each of the 14 T cell receptor beta chains below was sequenced from the same sample in a study of blood T cell repertoires in COVID-19. The method was immunoSEQ multiplex PCR; TCRdb's version includes in-frame clones alone and lacks a portion of them. The sample has under 200,000 clones; approximately 85% are singletons. The sequencing input was peripheral blood. The receptors shown here come from a man aged 55 to 70 who had recovered from COVID-19.

The chain employs TRBV6-5 and TRBJ1-5, with 7 bases lining up with TRBD1. This CDR3 has 15 residues. Germline trimming cut 11 bases from V and 7 bases from J; bases unmatched to any gene: 17. Germline assignment: CDR1 MNHEY and CDR2 SVGAGI. The CDR3 nucleotides are TGTGCCGGAACAGGAAGAGACAGGGTTGGACAGCCCCAGCATTTT. This gives the protein CAGTGRDRVGQPQHF.

The CDR3 region has the DNA TGTGCCTCAGCAGTGGGATTGCGGGACAACTATGGCTACACCTTC. Its translation: CASAVGLRDNYGYTF. The chain employs TRBV7-9 and TRBJ1-2, with D maybe TRBD1 (5 bases). Germline V gene lookup returns CDR1 SEHNR and CDR2 FQNEAQ (reference sequence). V was clipped by 11 bases and J by 2 bases, with 21 bases between them. CDR3 length: 15 amino acids. The whole variable domain, filled in from reference TRBV7-9 and TRBJ1-2, reads DTGVSQNPRHKITKRGQNVTFRCDPISEHNRLYWYRQTLGQGPEFLTYFQNEAQLEKSRLLSDRFSAERPKGSFSTLEIQRTEQGDSAMYLCASAVGLRDNYGYTFGSGTRLTVV.

This rearrangement joins TRBV19 to TRBJ2-1; 7 bases are shared with TRBD1. Germline lookup yields CDR1 LNHDA and CDR2 SQIVND (reference sequence). The ends lost 3 bases at V and 4 bases at J; junction bases unmatched: 9. The CDR3 is 16 residues long. CDR3 region: CASSIQAKGAYNEQFF. The CDR3, as DNA: TGTGCCAGTAGTATTCAAGCTAAGGGGGCATACAATGAGCAGTTCTTC.

The chain links TRBV7-9 to TRBJ1-6; D not resolved. Germline-derived CDR1 and CDR2 are SEHNR and FQNEAQ (reference sequence). The germline V and J ends were trimmed by 1 base and 8 bases, with 9 bases remaining between them. CDR3 size: 14 residues. DNA for the CDR3: TGTGCCAGCAGCTTAGTGTCGGTAGATTCACCCCTCCACTTT. Protein product: CASSLVSVDSPLHF.

The rearrangement uses TRBV11-1 and TRBJ1-6; 10 bases are shared with TRBD1. V shed 5 bases and J 13 bases; nucleotides not matched to a gene: 5. The length of the CDR3 is 13 residues. The germline V gene encodes CDR1 SGHAT and CDR2 FQDESV (reference sequence). The chain's CDR3 is CASSGTGEAPLHF. In nucleotides, the CDR3 is TGTGCCAGCAGCGGGACAGGGGAGGCTCCCCTCCACTTT.

The rearrangement links TRBV19 to TRBJ2-7; tentatively, D is TRBD1 (6 bases). CDR3 length: 12 amino acids. Germline V CDR1 and CDR2: LNHDA, SQIVND (reference sequence). The ends were cut back, 5 bases at V and 10 bases at J, with 15 bases in the middle. The CDR3 reads CASSPNTGPQYF. The DNA for the CDR3 is TGTGCCAGTAGTCCAAATACAGGGCCTCAGTACTTC. Full variable domain (missing parts from reference TRBV19 and TRBJ2-7): DGGITQSPKYLFRKEGQNVTLSCEQNLNHDAMYWYRQDPGQGLRLIYYSQIVNDFQKGDIAEGYSVSREKKESFPLTVTSAQKNPTAFYLCASSPNTGPQYFGPGTRLTVT.

This clone was seen a handful of times. The chain is built from TRBV19 and TRBJ2-3; D ambiguous. V was trimmed by 5 bases and J by 0 bases, leaving 9 bases between them. The CDR3 has 14 amino acids. Looked up from germline, CDR1 is LNHDA and CDR2 is SQIVND (reference sequence). CDR3 protein: CASSREVSTDTQYF. CDR3 coding DNA: TGTGCCAGTAGTCGAGAGGTTAGCACAGATACGCAGTATTTT.

This chain connects TRBV30 to TRBJ2-5, with 8 bases lining up with TRBD2. Unmatched junction bases numbered 12, after V lost 7 bases and J lost 5 bases. This CDR3 spans 14 amino acids. CDR1 is GTSNPN, CDR2 SVGIG, per germline (reference sequence). The CDR3 here is CASKSQRGLETQYF. CDR3 nucleotides: TGTGCCTCTAAGTCCCAGCGGGGGTTGGAGACCCAGTACTTC.

The chain combines TRBV28 with TRBJ2-7; perhaps TRBD2 as D (5 bases). Germline V gives CDR1 MDHEN, CDR2 SYDVKM. V was clipped by 3 bases and J by 0 bases, with 6 bases between them. There are 13 residues in the CDR3. The CDR3 loop is CASSLAGSYEQYF. As DNA, the CDR3 is TGTGCCAGCAGTTTGGCGGGCTCCTACGAGCAGTACTTC.

The chain recombines TRBV2 with TRBJ1-5, with 8 bases fitting TRBD1. The CDR3 has 15 amino acids. The germline gives CDR1 SNHLY, CDR2 FYNNEI. V was pared by 5 bases and J by 2 bases, with 5 bases of the junction left unmatched. CDR3 nucleotides: TGTGCCAGCAGTCGGGACAGGCCTCGCAATCAGCCCCAGCATTTT. Protein product: CASSRDRPRNQPQHF. Supplemented by reference TRBV2 and TRBJ1-5, the full variable domain reads EPEVTQTPSHQVTQMGQEVILRCVPISNHLYFYWYRQILGQKVEFLVSFYNNEISEKSEIFDDQFSVERPDGSNFTLKIRSTKLEDSAMYFCASSRDRPRNQPQHFGDGTRLSIL.

Comments on this clone: Relative to the germline gene, one junction end is altered; a read error may explain this. The V call is TRBV3-1 (or the pseudogene TRBV3-2), the J call TRBJ1-3; D not resolved. Germline V CDR1 and CDR2: LGHDT, YNNKEL (reference sequence). The CDR3 totals 12 residues. The CDR3 sequence is CASSPTGYTIYF. As DNA, the CDR3 is TGTGCCAGCAGCCCGACTGGATACACCATATATTTT.

This clone was seen just once. This rearrangement joins TRBV9 to TRBJ2-1; possible D gene TRBD2, 6 bases. The CDR3 is 15 residues long. The V and J ends lost 0 bases and 1 base respectively, with 8 bases between them. In germline, CDR1 is SGDLS, CDR2 YYNGEE. CDR3 loop: CASSVVAVSYNEQFF. DNA for the CDR3: TGTGCCAGCAGCGTAGTAGCGGTGTCCTACAATGAGCAGTTCTTC.

The chain uses TRBV6-1 and TRBJ2-6; D not resolved. V dropped 1 base and J dropped 0 bases, with 7 bases sitting between them. The CDR3 has 16 residues. Looked up from germline, CDR1 is MNHNS and CDR2 is SASEGT. CDR3 in amino acids: CASSEGSRSGANVLTF. The CDR3 nucleotides read TGTGCCAGCAGTGAAGGGTCGCGCTCTGGGGCCAACGTCCTGACTTTC.

The V gene is TRBV10-3, the J gene TRBJ2-3, with a weak D call TRBD1 (5 bases). Germline lookup yields CDR1 ENHRY and CDR2 SYGVKD. This CDR3 contains 14 residues. The V gene lost 3 bases and the J gene lost 4 bases, with 11 bases spanning the gap. The CDR3, as DNA: TGTGCCATCAGTGAAGGGGTAGTCGCAGATACGCAGTATTTT. Translating it yields CAISEGVVADTQYF.